This T cell receptor (beta chain) was observed in a study of shared clonotypes between healthy human individuals. Healthy HIV-negative adults with no recent acute infections or vaccinations were recruited as donors. Of note for this clone: Its antigen is unknown.

The study's findings and limits: Clonotype sharing among donors, it was expected, would be affected by sequencing depth. What naive subsets generally showed was a larger estimated richness than memory subsets showed. Rarefaction indicated that sorted-subset sequencing remained incomplete although depth was large.

In germline, CDR1 is MNHNS, CDR2 SASEGT. This CDR3 is 15 amino acids long. V shed 3 bases and J shed 0 bases, with 11 bases lying between them. The assay was immunoSEQ multiplex PCR, and TCRdb's table has in-frame clones only and misses some. The sample consists of about 2 million clones, roughly 94% of them appearing once. The V and J genes are TRBV6-1 and TRBJ1-1; possibly TRBD1 for D (5 bases). The TCR originated in a man aged 18 to 30 in good health. The specimen sequenced was naive CD4+ T cells sorted from blood. Subset in this sample: CD45RA+ positively selected. The CDR3 DNA is TGTGCCAGCAGTGAGCTGAACAGGATGAACACTGAAGCTTTCTTT. Translating gives CASSELNRMNTEAFF.